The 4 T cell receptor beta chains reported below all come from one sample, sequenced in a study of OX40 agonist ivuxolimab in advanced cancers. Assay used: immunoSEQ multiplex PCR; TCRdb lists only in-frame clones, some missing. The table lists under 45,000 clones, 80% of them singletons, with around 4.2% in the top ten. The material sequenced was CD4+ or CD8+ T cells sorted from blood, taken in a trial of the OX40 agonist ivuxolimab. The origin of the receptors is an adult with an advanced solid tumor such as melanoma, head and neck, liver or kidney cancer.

In nucleotides, the CDR3 is TGCGCCAGCAGCCAATTCCTAGGGCAAGAGACCCAGTACTTC. The encoded protein is CASSQFLGQETQYF. The chain has TRBV4-1 and TRBJ2-5; no reliable D call. Germline V lookup: CDR1 MGHRA, CDR2 YSYEKL. There are 14 residues in the CDR3. Trimming left V 2 bases short and J 2 bases short, with 9 bases between.

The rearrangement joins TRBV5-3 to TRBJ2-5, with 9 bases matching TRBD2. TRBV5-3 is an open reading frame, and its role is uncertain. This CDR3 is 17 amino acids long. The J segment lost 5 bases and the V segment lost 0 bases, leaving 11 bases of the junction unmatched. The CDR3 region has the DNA TGTGCCAGAAGCTTGGAGGGCGGGAGGGCCGTAAGGGAGACCCAGTACTTC. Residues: CARSLEGGRAVRETQYF.

DNA of the CDR3: TGTGCCAGCAATATCGGTCATGAAAAACTGTTTTTT. Amino acids: CASNIGHEKLFF. The rearrangement uses TRBV2 and TRBJ1-4; D unclear. The CDR3 runs to 12 residues. Germline loops: CDR1 SNHLY, CDR2 FYNNEI. Between the trimmed V and J ends, which lost 7 bases and 6 bases, there was a span of 9 bases.

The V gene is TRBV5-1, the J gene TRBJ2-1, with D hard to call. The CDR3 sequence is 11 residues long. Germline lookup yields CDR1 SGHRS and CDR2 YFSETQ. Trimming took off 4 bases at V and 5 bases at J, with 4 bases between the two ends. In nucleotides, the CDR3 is TGCGCCAGCAGCCTCGACAATGAGCAGTTCTTC. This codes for CASSLDNEQFF.